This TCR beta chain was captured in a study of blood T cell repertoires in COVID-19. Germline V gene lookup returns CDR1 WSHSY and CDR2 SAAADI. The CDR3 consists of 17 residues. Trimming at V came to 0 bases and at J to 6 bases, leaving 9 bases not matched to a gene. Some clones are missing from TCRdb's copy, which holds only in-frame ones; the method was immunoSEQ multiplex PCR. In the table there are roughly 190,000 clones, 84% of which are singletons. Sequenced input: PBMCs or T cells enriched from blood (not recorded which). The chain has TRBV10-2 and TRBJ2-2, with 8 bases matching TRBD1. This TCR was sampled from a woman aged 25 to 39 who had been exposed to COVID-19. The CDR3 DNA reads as TGCGCCAGCAGTGAGTCGGTGGGGACAGGCTGGGCCGGGGAGCTGTTTTTT. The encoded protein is CASSESVGTGWAGELFF.